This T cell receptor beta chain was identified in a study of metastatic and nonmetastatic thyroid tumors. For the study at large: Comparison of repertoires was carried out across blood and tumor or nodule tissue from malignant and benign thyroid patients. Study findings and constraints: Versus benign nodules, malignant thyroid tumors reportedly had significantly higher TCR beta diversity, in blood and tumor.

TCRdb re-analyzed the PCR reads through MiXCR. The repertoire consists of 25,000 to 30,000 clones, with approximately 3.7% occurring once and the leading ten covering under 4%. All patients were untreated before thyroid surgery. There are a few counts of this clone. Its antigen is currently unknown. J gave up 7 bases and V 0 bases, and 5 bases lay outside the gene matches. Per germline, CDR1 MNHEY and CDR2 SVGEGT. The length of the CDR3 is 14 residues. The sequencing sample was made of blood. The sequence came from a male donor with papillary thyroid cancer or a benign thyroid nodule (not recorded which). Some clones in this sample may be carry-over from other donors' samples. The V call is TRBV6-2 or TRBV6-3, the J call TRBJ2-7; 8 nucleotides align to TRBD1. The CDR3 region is CASSYSGQGQEQYF. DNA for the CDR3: TGTGCCAGCAGTTACTCCGGACAGGGACAGGAGCAGTACTTC.